The T cell receptor (beta chain) under discussion was sequenced for a study of blood T cell repertoires in COVID-19 (dated by TCRdb to 2020 to 2021). In the study overall: The collaborator samples originated in the United States, Italy and Spain and spanned the acute and convalescent phases of COVID-19. The prospective study material was composed of cDNA or gDNA derived from T cells, B-cell-depleted T cells, or PBMCs. Subjects who had been exposed to COVID-19, were actively infected with it, or had recovered from it provided the deeply sampled blood TCRbeta repertoires that made up the dataset. The repertoires were released in a freely available public database intended as a resource for research on the immune response to SARS-CoV-2. Samples were obtained from the ongoing ImmuneRACE study (first 160 participants) and from over 1,000 subjects provided by 6 global collaborators. A de-identified subject ID, COVID-19 status, age in years and sex were almost always included in the sample metadata. Where available, HLA class I and class II types were obtained from metadata supplied by the sample provider rather than from assay-based typing.

General conclusions and limits of the study: The quantity of clinical and demographic metadata differed by source and by participant and was supplied without curation.

Details on this clone: What this receptor recognizes is not known. The input lacks base qualities; no much larger clone sits a single base away.

TCRbeta CDR3 regions were amplified from genomic DNA by means of the immunoSEQ Assay, a bias-controlled multiplex PCR. Per the source publication's procedure: Within the assay, amplification of reference gene primers was used to estimate how many nucleated cells each sample contained. Sequence reads were collapsed and filtered to measure the absolute abundance of every unique TCRbeta CDR3 rearrangement. For each sample, productive Simpson clonality was calculated as the square root of Simpson's diversity index over productive rearrangements. TCRdb retrieved this table from immuneACCESS and kept in-frame rearrangements only. Not all clones are present; in checked studies, unresolved V genes account for under half, and no reason is known for the remainder. From that table come the V and J calls and clone size; the DNA was used to work out D and trimming. This sample gives around 380,000 clones in total; 87% of them show up just once. The top ten clones comprise 1% to 1.5% of the sample.

The germline V gene (reference sequence) specifies GTSNPN as CDR1 and SVGIG as CDR2. V and J are truncated by 2 bases and 8 bases respectively, leaving an intervening sequence of 12 bases. The CDR3 runs 12 amino acids, cysteine and phenylalanine included. Only the CDR3 DNA stays, 36 bases, in frame from base 1. In the prospective study, participants were roughly 18 to 100 years old, resided in under 30 geographic areas of the United States, and were enrolled through a virtual design. In the prospective study, participants were assigned to cohorts based on the clinical history participants reported in a screening survey and a study questionnaire. Recovered participants in ImmuneRACE Cohort 3 were defined as having two consecutive negative NP/OP PCR tests, clearance from a healthcare professional, or resolution of symptoms. Mobile phlebotomists in the prospective study collected whole blood, serum and a nasopharyngeal or oropharyngeal swab from every participant. Prospective study participants could optionally give additional blood draws and questionnaires over an approximately two-month period. Blood samples from the prospective study were shipped frozen or at room temperature prior to DNA extraction.

The receptor chain draws on TRBV30 and TRBJ1-2; the D gene cannot be named for sure. The sequence came from a man aged 25-45 years who had recovered from COVID-19. Sequenced material: PBMCs or T cells enriched from blood (not recorded which). The CDR3 reads CAWSRTSGGYTF. The nucleotide sequence reads TGTGCCTGGAGTAGAACCTCGGGGGGCTACACCTTC. The CDR3 plus the reference TRBV30 and TRBJ1-2 genes for the other parts give the full variable domain: SQTIHQWPATLVQPVGSPLSLECTVEGTSNPNLYWYRQAAGRGLQLLFYSVGIGQISSEVPQNLSASRPQDRQFILSSKKLLLSDSGFYLCAWSRTSGGYTFGSGTRLTVV.